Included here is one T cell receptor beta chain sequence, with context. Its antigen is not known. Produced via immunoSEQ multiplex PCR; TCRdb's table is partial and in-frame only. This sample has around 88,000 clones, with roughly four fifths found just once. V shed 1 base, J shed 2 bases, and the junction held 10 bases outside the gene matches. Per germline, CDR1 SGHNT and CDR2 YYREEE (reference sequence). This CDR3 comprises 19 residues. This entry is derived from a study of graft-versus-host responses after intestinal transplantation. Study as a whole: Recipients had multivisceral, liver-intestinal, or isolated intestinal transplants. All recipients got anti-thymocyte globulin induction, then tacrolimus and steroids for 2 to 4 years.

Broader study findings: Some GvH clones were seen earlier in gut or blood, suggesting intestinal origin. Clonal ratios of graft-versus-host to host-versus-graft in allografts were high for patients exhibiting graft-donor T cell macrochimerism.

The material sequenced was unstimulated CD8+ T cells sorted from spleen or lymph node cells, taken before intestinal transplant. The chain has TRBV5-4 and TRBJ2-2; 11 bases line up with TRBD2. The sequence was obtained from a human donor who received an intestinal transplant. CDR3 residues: CASSLTDTTSGGNTGELFF. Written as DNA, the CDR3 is TGTGCCAGCAGCTTGACCGATACAACTAGCGGGGGAAACACCGGGGAGCTGTTTTTT.